This T cell receptor beta chain was retrieved from a study of blood T cell repertoires in COVID-19. Turning to the study itself: Spain, Italy and the United States supplied samples that represented acute and convalescent COVID-19. PBMCs, B-cell-depleted T cells, or T cells were the source of the cDNA or gDNA that made up the material.

While infection was still active, Seattle patients were enrolled and then followed longitudinally. Under the authors' procedure: From reference gene primer amplification, estimates of nucleated cell counts were derived. Method: immunoSEQ multiplex PCR; TCRdb's copy keeps in-frame clones and lacks some. V and J calls and clone size are copied from that table; D and trimming were computed from the DNA. The sample lists roughly 24,000 clones, approximately 88% seen once, with 27% in the top ten. The V gene's germline CDR1 is SGHRS and CDR2 YFSETQ. There are 14 residues in the CDR3. V lost 4 bases, J lost 4 bases, and 6 bases stayed unmatched.

V is TRBV5-1 and J is TRBJ2-3; 7 nucleotides align to TRBD1. The receptor was isolated from a man in his 70s with COVID-19, enrolled during active disease. The specimen was peripheral blood. The CDR3, as DNA: TGCGCCAGCAGCGCCATAGACAGGGCAGATACGCAGTATTTT. Translation: CASSAIDRADTQYF.